One and the same sample provided the 26 T cell receptor beta chains below, sequenced in a study of OX40 agonist ivuxolimab in advanced cancers. Assay used: immunoSEQ multiplex PCR; TCRdb lists only in-frame clones, some missing. This repertoire shows 60,000 to 65,000 clones, around 84% found once; its top ten account for over 2.5%. The sequencing here drew on CD4+ or CD8+ T cells sorted from blood, taken in a trial of the OX40 agonist ivuxolimab. The receptor source for this set is an adult with an advanced solid tumor such as melanoma, head and neck, liver or kidney cancer.

The chain employs TRBV7-2 and TRBJ2-7; 11 bases line up with TRBD2. This CDR3 has 15 residues. J was trimmed by 0 bases and V by 4 bases; bases with no gene match: 2. Looked up from germline, CDR1 is SGHTA and CDR2 is FQGNSA. CDR3 protein: CASSSTSGASYEQYF. The CDR3 coding sequence is TGTGCCAGCAGCTCGACTAGCGGGGCCTCCTACGAGCAGTACTTC.

The chain recombines TRBV19 with TRBJ1-5; D call uncertain. CDR3 length equals 14 residues. The V end was cut by 3 bases, the J end by 0 bases, with 6 bases between. The V gene's germline CDR1 is LNHDA and CDR2 SQIVND (reference sequence). CDR3 in DNA: TGTGCCAGTAGTATGACCTCTAGCAATCAGCCCCAGCATTTT. It codes for CASSMTSSNQPQHF.

The V call is TRBV2, the J call TRBJ1-4; D not resolved. Trimming stripped 8 bases from V and 7 bases from J, with 20 bases between. CDR3 length: 15 residues. Germline CDR1 and CDR2: SNHLY and FYNNEI. The CDR3 sequence: CASEETSLRTEKLFF. The CDR3, as DNA: TGTGCCAGCGAAGAGACATCGCTAAGGACTGAAAAACTGTTTTTT.

Written as DNA, the CDR3 is TGTGCCAGCATCCATAGCGGGAGTTACAATGAGCAGTTCTTC. This codes for CASIHSGSYNEQFF. The chain is built from TRBV6-1 and TRBJ2-1; 9 positions agree with TRBD2. V dropped 7 bases and J dropped 4; count of bases not matched to a gene: 5. Germline V gene lookup returns CDR1 MNHNS and CDR2 SASEGT. This CDR3 has 14 residues.

CDR3 sequence: CASKRESGTGELFF. For the CDR3, the DNA is TGTGCCAGCAAGCGGGAGTCAGGGACCGGGGAGCTGTTTTTT. V usage is TRBV7-3 and J usage is TRBJ2-2; 8 bases match TRBD2. Trimming removed 7 bases from V and 5 bases from J; junction bases left unmatched: 6. CDR1 and CDR2 from the germline V gene are SGHTA and FQGTGA. CDR3 size: 14 residues.

This clone was seen once. The CDR3 nucleotides are TGTGCCGCCGGTGACAGGGTGTTGTTTTTT. It specifies CAAGDRVLFF. The chain carries TRBV10-3 and TRBJ2-2, with 7 bases lining up with TRBD1. V was clipped by 11 bases and J by 15 bases; unmatched bases: 9. The length of the CDR3 is 10 residues. Germline V CDR1 and CDR2: ENHRY, SYGVKD.

The rearrangement uses TRBV5-1 and TRBJ2-2; 7 positions match TRBD2. Germline CDR1 reads SGHRS; CDR2 reads YFSETQ. There are 14 residues in the CDR3. V lost 4 bases to trimming and J lost 1 base; unmatched junction nucleotides: 1. CDR3 protein: CASSRGENTGELFF. Written as DNA, the CDR3 is TGCGCCAGCAGCCGGGGGGAGAACACCGGGGAGCTGTTTTTT.

V usage is TRBV4-1 and J usage is TRBJ2-7; either TRBD1 or TRBD2 may fit D (5 bases each). This CDR3 has 16 residues. Trimming left V 0 bases short and J 2 bases short, with 14 bases between. CDR1 is MGHRA and CDR2 is YSYEKL in the germline V gene. CDR3: CASSQDGGSQTYEQYF. The CDR3 nucleotides are TGCGCCAGCAGCCAAGATGGGGGATCGCAAACCTACGAGCAGTACTTC.

The chain links TRBV15 to TRBJ1-5, with D unresolved. The germline gives CDR1 LNHNV, CDR2 YYDKDF (reference sequence). Trimming shortened V by 0 bases and J by 0 bases, and 9 bases separated the two germline ends. The CDR3 is 16 residues long. This CDR3 is CATSRDGPISNQPQHF. The DNA of the CDR3 is TGTGCCACCAGCAGAGATGGGCCGATTAGCAATCAGCCCCAGCATTTT.

The chain has TRBV9 and TRBJ1-2; 9 bases are a match to TRBD1. The V gene end was trimmed by 4 bases and the J gene end by 7 bases; junction bases not matched to a gene: 5. CDR1 is SGDLS and CDR2 is YYNGEE in the germline V gene. This CDR3 is 13 amino acids long. The CDR3 DNA is TGTGCCAGCAGCCCTACAGGGGGCGGTGGCTACACCTTC. This sequence encodes CASSPTGGGGYTF.

The chain links TRBV4-2 to TRBJ2-7, with TRBD1 as a possible D gene (6 bases). Germline CDR1 and CDR2: LGHNA and YNFKEQ. This CDR3 spans 14 amino acids. Trimming took 0 bases from V and 3 from J, leaving 9 bases between them. The CDR3 sequence: CASSQEGAVYEQYF. The DNA for the CDR3 is TGTGCCAGCAGCCAAGAGGGGGCAGTCTACGAGCAGTACTTC.

This clone has just one count. This chain uses TRBV6-4 with TRBJ2-2; 8 nucleotides line up with TRBD2. J was trimmed by 1 base and V by 3 bases; bases with no gene match: 4. The CDR3 contains 16 residues. Germline V gene data show CDR1 as MRHNA and CDR2 as SNTAGT. The chain's CDR3 is CASSERTSRNTGELFF. In DNA form, the CDR3 reads TGTGCCAGCAGTGAAAGGACTAGCAGGAACACCGGGGAGCTGTTTTTT.

This clone was counted a few times. This rearrangement joins TRBV19 to TRBJ1-2; the match to TRBD1 covers 11 bases. This CDR3 comprises 14 residues. CDR1 LNHDA and CDR2 SQIVND come from the germline V gene (reference sequence). Trimming took 9 bases from V and 8 from J; bases not matched to a gene: 11. As DNA, the CDR3 is TGTGCCAGCTTCTTAGGACAGGGGGCTGCGGGCTACACCTTC. Translation: CASFLGQGAAGYTF.

The chain has TRBV9 and TRBJ1-3, with unresolved D. Germline values: CDR1 SGDLS, CDR2 YYNGEE. Trimming cost V 3 bases and J 4 bases, with 8 bases left between them. The CDR3 extends over 13 amino acids. The CDR3 protein is CASSGNRGNTIYF. In DNA form, the CDR3 reads TGTGCCAGCAGCGGGAATCGCGGAAACACCATATATTTT.

The chain combines TRBV5-1 with TRBJ2-3; 12 nucleotides line up with TRBD2. Germline trimming cut 1 base from V and 4 bases from J; bases unmatched to any gene: 4. Looked up from germline, CDR1 is SGHRS and CDR2 is YFSETQ. The CDR3 consists of 16 residues. The CDR3 protein is CASSLPSSGGADTQYF. In DNA form, the CDR3 reads TGCGCCAGCAGCTTGCCCTCTAGCGGGGGGGCAGATACGCAGTATTTT.

V usage is TRBV1 and J usage is TRBJ2-2. TRBV1 is a listed pseudogene. CDR3 length: 16 amino acids. The CDR3 DNA reads as TGCACCAGCAGCCCAAAAGGGGGGCGCATCGCCGGGGAGCTGTTTTTT. Residues: CTSSPKGGRIAGELFF.

The rearrangement joins TRBV4-1 to TRBJ1-5; 9 bases align to TRBD1. Per germline, CDR1 MGHRA and CDR2 YSYEKL. The CDR3 is made up of 17 amino acids. J gave up 1 base and V 2 bases, and 6 bases lay outside the gene matches. Here the CDR3 reads CASSQPGQGRSNQPQHF. Here the CDR3 DNA reads TGCGCCAGCAGCCAACCGGGACAGGGCCGGAGCAATCAGCCCCAGCATTTT.

This chain links TRBV27 with TRBJ2-2; D is possibly TRBD1 or TRBD2 (5 bases each). The CDR3 sequence is 16 residues long. Trimming took 5 bases from V and 0 from J, leaving 13 bases between them. Germline V gene lookup returns CDR1 MNHEY and CDR2 SMNVEV (reference sequence). CDR3 sequence reads: CASSRSGTANTGELFF. The CDR3 bases are TGTGCCAGCAGTAGGTCCGGGACGGCGAACACCGGGGAGCTGTTTTTT.

This chain connects TRBV5-1 to TRBJ1-4; weak D call: TRBD1 (5 bases). Germline-derived CDR1 and CDR2 are SGHRS and YFSETQ. The CDR3 length is 15 residues. The V and J ends lost 0 bases and 5 bases respectively, with 11 bases between them. In DNA form, the CDR3 reads TGCGCCAGCAGCTTGGCCGAGACAGTCAATGAAAAACTGTTTTTT. Its translation: CASSLAETVNEKLFF.

The CDR3: CASRAGRRDYGYTF. The CDR3 DNA sequence: TGTGCCAGCAGAGCCGGGAGGCGAGACTATGGCTACACCTTC. This sequence joins TRBV28 and TRBJ1-2, with D unclear. This CDR3 region has 14 residues. Germline loops: CDR1 MDHEN, CDR2 SYDVKM. V gave up 6 bases and J gave up 3 bases, with 14 bases separating them.

To note about this clone: This sample includes further DNA sequences coding for the same CDR3. V gene TRBV11-2 combines with J gene TRBJ2-5; D gene uncertain. The CDR3 contains 11 residues. The V and J ends lost 2 bases and 2 bases respectively, with 0 bases between them. Germline V gene data show CDR1 as SGHAT and CDR2 as FQNNGV. The CDR3 DNA reads TGTGCCAGCAGCTTACAAGAGACCCAGTACTTC. Translating it yields CASSLQETQYF.

V is TRBV7-2 and J is TRBJ2-6; D not resolved. Deletions cut 3 bases from V and 0 bases from J, with 6 bases between. In germline, CDR1 is SGHTA, CDR2 FQGNSA. The CDR3 runs to 15 residues. The CDR3 DNA reads as TGTGCCAGCAGCTTTGCGATCTCTGGGGCCAACGTCCTGACTTTC. It translates to CASSFAISGANVLTF.

The chain has TRBV10-3 and TRBJ2-1; 8 bases map to TRBD2. Germline-derived CDR1 and CDR2 are ENHRY and SYGVKD. This CDR3 region has 14 residues. The junction had 3 bases not matched to a gene; V was cut back by 7 bases and J by 1 base. The chain's CDR3 is CAITSGSSYNEQFF. CDR3 DNA sequence: TGTGCCATCACCAGCGGGAGTTCCTACAATGAGCAGTTCTTC.

V and J are TRBV10-1 and TRBJ2-1; D perhaps matches TRBD2 (6 bases). Germline V CDR1 and CDR2: WNHNN, SYGVQD (reference sequence). CDR3 length equals 15 residues. V lost 3 bases to trimming and J lost 0 bases, with 9 bases between them. CDR3 coding DNA: TGCGCCAGCAGTGACCCGGGAGACTCCTACAATGAGCAGTTCTTC. As protein: CASSDPGDSYNEQFF.

A single count supports this clone. The V and J genes are TRBV2 and TRBJ2-1; 11 bases fit TRBD2. This CDR3 comprises 15 residues. J was trimmed by 8 bases and V by 2 bases; bases with no gene match: 5. Germline assignment: CDR1 SNHLY and CDR2 FYNNEI. Here the CDR3 DNA reads TGTGCCAGCAGTGAACTAGCGGGAGGTTTTGATGAGCAGTTCTTC. This encodes CASSELAGGFDEQFF.

This clone came up a few times. V gene TRBV28 combines with J gene TRBJ1-4; TRBD1 is a possible D gene (5 bases). V was clipped by 5 bases and J by 7 bases, with 17 bases between them. Germline assignment: CDR1 MDHEN and CDR2 SYDVKM. There are 15 residues in the CDR3. Here the CDR3 reads CASSIGGGEGEKLFF. The CDR3 nucleotides read TGTGCCAGCAGTATTGGCGGGGGGGAAGGTGAAAAACTGTTTTTT.